This TCR beta chain was profiled in a study of blood T cells in healthy people across ages. This clonotype was counted at least ten times. Its antigen is unknown. Findings of the study overall: The fall in TCR beta diversity per million T cells was roughly linear with age. It was found that TCR beta diversity correlated strongly with the percentage of naive T cells.

It was with a sample-barcoded 5' primer and a J-beta primer mix that a second PCR of roughly 7 to 12 cycles was run. Each CDR3 protein gets one entry after TCRdb re-called the 5' RACE reads with MiXCR. The table has about 590,000 distinct CDR3 sequences, about 30% seen once. The J segment lost 7 bases and the V segment lost 5 bases, leaving 16 bases of the junction unmatched. The CDR3 covers 17 residues. The germline CDR1 and CDR2 sequences are SGHAT and FQNNGV. The origin of this receptor is a woman older than 75 in good health. Input material: blood. The chain couples TRBV11-2 to TRBJ2-1, with TRBD1 identical over 8 bases. CDR3 DNA sequence: TGTGCCAGCAGCCATGACTCTCGGCAGGGGGCGTTGAATGAGCAGTTCTTC. It specifies CASSHDSRQGALNEQFF.